Shown below are 25 T cell receptor beta chains from a single sample sequenced in a study of T cell responses to AZD1222 COVID-19 vaccine. Profiled with immunoSEQ multiplex PCR; TCRdb holds only in-frame clones, not every one. The sample consists of 90,000 to 150,000 clones, around nine tenths of them appearing once. The sequencing here drew on peripheral blood, taken on day 0 of AZD1222 vaccination. The receptors here all came from an adult in good health.

The CDR3 sequence: CASSPTGPGYTF. The CDR3 nucleotides are TGTGCCAGCAGCCCGACAGGGCCTGGCTACACCTTC. J is TRBJ1-2 and V is TRBV6-5; 7 bases are shared with TRBD1. CDR3 length equals 12 residues. From germline, CDR1 is MNHEY and CDR2 SVGAGI. Germline trimming cut 6 bases from V and 7 bases from J; bases unmatched to any gene: 5.

The gene calls are TRBV4-1 and TRBJ2-2, with TRBD2 matching over 14 bases. This CDR3 has 19 amino acids. Germline V CDR1 and CDR2: MGHRA, YSYEKL. V gave up 0 bases and J gave up 6 bases; unmatched junction bases: 9. This chain's CDR3 is CASSQDKGTSGRFSGELFF. The DNA of the CDR3 is TGCGCCAGCAGCCAAGATAAAGGGACTAGCGGGAGATTCTCCGGGGAGCTGTTTTTT.

This sequence joins TRBV11-2 and TRBJ2-7, with D uncertain. The CDR3 is 12 amino acids. Germline V lookup: CDR1 SGHAT, CDR2 FQNNGV. The ends were cut back, 2 bases at V and 3 bases at J, with 5 bases in the middle. In nucleotides, the CDR3 is TGTGCCAGCAGCTTATCGCTCTACGAGCAGTACTTC. Translation: CASSLSLYEQYF.

The chain joins TRBV7-8 to TRBJ1-1; the D gene is possibly TRBD1 (5 bases). V lost 3 bases, J lost 0 bases, and 8 bases lay in between. CDR1 and CDR2 (germline): SGHVS, FQNEAQ. This CDR3 has 14 amino acids. The CDR3 DNA is TGTGCCAGCAGCTTCGACAGATTGAACACTGAAGCTTTCTTT. Its protein product is CASSFDRLNTEAFF.

The V and J genes are TRBV6-1 and TRBJ1-2, with 7 bases matching TRBD1. This CDR3 is built from 14 residues. In germline, CDR1 is MNHNS, CDR2 SASEGT. J was trimmed by 8 bases and V by 5 bases; bases with no gene match: 11. CDR3 in DNA: TGTGCCAGCAGTTTCAACGACAGGGCAGGCGGCTACACCTTC. It translates to CASSFNDRAGGYTF.

The chain couples TRBV10-1 to TRBJ2-5, with TRBD2 identical over 7 bases. The CDR3 runs to 14 residues. Germline V gives CDR1 WNHNN, CDR2 SYGVQD (reference sequence). Unmatched junction bases numbered 1, after V lost 0 bases and J lost 3 bases. DNA of the CDR3: TGCGCCAGCAGTGAGTCCAGCGGGAAAGAGACCCAGTACTTC. This sequence encodes CASSESSGKETQYF.

V and J are TRBV30 and TRBJ1-1, with 7 bases fitting TRBD1. V lost 2 bases and J lost 3; bases outside the gene matches: 3. This CDR3 is 13 amino acids long. Germline V gene data show CDR1 as GTSNPN and CDR2 as SVGIG (reference sequence). CDR3 sequence reads: CAWSIQGDTEAFF. CDR3 DNA sequence: TGTGCCTGGAGTATTCAGGGGGACACTGAAGCTTTCTTT. Combining the CDR3 with reference TRBV30 and TRBJ1-1 gives the whole variable domain SQTIHQWPATLVQPVGSPLSLECTVEGTSNPNLYWYRQAAGRGLQLLFYSVGIGQISSEVPQNLSASRPQDRQFILSSKKLLLSDSGFYLCAWSIQGDTEAFFGQGTRLTVV.

The rearrangement joins TRBV7-2 to TRBJ2-2; D call uncertain. Trimming took off 5 bases at V and 0 bases at J, with 16 bases between the two ends. The CDR3 totals 17 residues. CDR1 and CDR2 from the germline V gene are SGHTA and FQGNSA. In DNA form, the CDR3 reads TGTGCCAGCAGCCGTGGCTGGCGGACCTCGAACACCGGGGAGCTGTTTTTT. Translated: CASSRGWRTSNTGELFF.

The rearrangement uses TRBV5-1 and TRBJ2-7; 7 bases agree with TRBD1. CDR3 size: 15 residues. Per germline, CDR1 SGHRS and CDR2 YFSETQ. V shed 4 bases, J shed 6 bases, and the junction held 13 bases outside the gene matches. The CDR3 sequence is CASSVEGQTPSEQYF. CDR3 DNA sequence: TGCGCCAGCAGCGTAGAGGGACAGACCCCGTCCGAGCAGTACTTC.

V and J are TRBV25-1 and TRBJ1-4; D unresolved. Germline V CDR1 and CDR2: MGHDK, SYGVNS. V gave up 2 bases and J gave up 4 bases, with 11 bases separating them. The CDR3 contains 15 residues. CDR3 loop: CASSERRVSNEKLFF. CDR3 in DNA: TGTGCCAGCAGTGAACGGCGAGTTAGTAATGAAAAACTGTTTTTT.

The V call is TRBV29-1, the J call TRBJ2-1, with D perhaps TRBD1 or TRBD2 (5 bases each). The germline gives CDR1 SQVTM, CDR2 ANQGSEA. The CDR3 length is 11 residues. The ends were cut back, 7 bases at V and 8 bases at J, with 12 bases in the middle. This CDR3 is CSAGRGDEQFF. CDR3 in DNA: TGCAGCGCCGGCCGGGGCGATGAGCAGTTCTTC.

CDR3 region: CASSPSGTSLYNEQFF. The CDR3 DNA reads TGTGCCAGCTCACCATCAGGGACTAGCCTATACAATGAGCAGTTCTTC. The chain uses TRBV18 and TRBJ2-1; TRBD2 matches at 9 bases. J gave up 4 bases and V 2 bases, and 6 bases lay outside the gene matches. The CDR3 extends over 16 amino acids. Germline V gene data show CDR1 as KGHSH and CDR2 as LQKENI.

There are a few counts of this clone. V usage is TRBV9 and J usage is TRBJ1-1, with D hard to call. This CDR3 has 13 amino acids. The V and J ends lost 6 bases and 1 base respectively, with 10 bases between them. Looked up from germline, CDR1 is SGDLS and CDR2 is YYNGEE. This CDR3 reads CASNPTPNTEAFF. The CDR3 DNA sequence: TGTGCCAGCAACCCAACTCCGAACACTGAAGCTTTCTTT.

The CDR3 here is CASIGQRNTEAFF. DNA for the CDR3: TGTGCCAGCATTGGACAGCGGAACACTGAAGCTTTCTTT. This chain uses TRBV6-5 with TRBJ1-1, with D possibly TRBD1 on 6 matching bases. Germline assignment: CDR1 MNHEY and CDR2 SVGAGI. Trimming took off 7 bases at V and 1 base at J, with 10 bases between the two ends. This CDR3 comprises 13 residues.

This clone has a handful of counts. The CDR3 region has the DNA TGTGCCAGCAGCCCCCTCCGGGTCCTAGTGAGTTCGGCTGGAAACACCATATATTTT. The encoded protein is CASSPLRVLVSSAGNTIYF. This sequence joins TRBV7-8 and TRBJ1-3; D unclear. The germline V gene has CDR1 SGHVS and CDR2 FQNEAQ. The CDR3 extends over 19 amino acids. Deletions cut 5 bases from V and 2 bases from J, with 25 bases between.

The chain recombines TRBV11-2 with TRBJ1-1, with TRBD1 matching 7 bases. The V segment lost 1 base and the J segment 0 bases; nucleotides outside the gene matches: 11. Per the germline V gene, CDR1 is SGHAT and CDR2 is FQNNGV. The CDR3 loop spans 18 amino acids. This CDR3 reads CASSLGPFYRGMNTEAFF. CDR3 nucleotide sequence: TGTGCCAGCAGCTTAGGCCCCTTTTACAGGGGAATGAACACTGAAGCTTTCTTT.

The V gene is TRBV18, the J gene TRBJ2-2; 14 bases are shared with TRBD2. V lost 4 bases, J lost 5 bases, and 6 bases stayed unmatched. The germline V gene encodes CDR1 KGHSH and CDR2 LQKENI. The CDR3 is 17 residues long. The CDR3 region is CASSQTSGRARTGELFF. Here the CDR3 DNA reads TGTGCCAGCTCACAGACTAGCGGGAGGGCCCGTACCGGGGAGCTGTTTTTT.

CDR3 loop: CASSIGPTNTGELFF. CDR3 in DNA: TGTGCCAGTAGTATAGGCCCGACGAACACCGGGGAGCTGTTTTTT. This chain uses TRBV19 with TRBJ2-2; no definite D call. The ends were cut back, 1 base at V and 0 bases at J, with 6 bases in the middle. The CDR3 covers 15 residues. Germline V lookup: CDR1 LNHDA, CDR2 SQIVND (reference sequence).

The sample holds one count of this clone. This sequence joins TRBV6-5 and TRBJ2-5, with D uncertain. The V gene lost 6 bases and the J gene lost 5 bases, with 10 bases spanning the gap. The length of the CDR3 is 12 residues. The germline V gene encodes CDR1 MNHEY and CDR2 SVGAGI. The CDR3 here is CASSRVGETQYF. Written as DNA, the CDR3 is TGTGCCAGCAGCCGAGTCGGGGAGACCCAGTACTTC.

This rearrangement joins TRBV30 to TRBJ1-4; D is possibly TRBD1 (6 bases). With 2 bases removed from V and 0 bases from J, the gap between germline ends came to 10 bases. The CDR3 runs 15 residues. Germline V CDR1 and CDR2: GTSNPN, SVGIG (reference sequence). CDR3 amino acids: CAWSHGTTTNEKLFF. The CDR3, as DNA: TGTGCCTGGAGTCACGGGACAACAACTAATGAAAAACTGTTTTTT.

The chain combines TRBV7-2 with TRBJ1-6, with TRBD1 matching 9 bases. The germline V gene encodes CDR1 SGHTA and CDR2 FQGNSA. V was pared by 5 bases and J by 7 bases, with 6 bases of the junction left unmatched. The CDR3 contains 15 residues. The CDR3 spells CASSPRTGDNSPLHF. DNA for the CDR3: TGTGCCAGCAGCCCACGGACAGGGGACAATTCACCCCTCCACTTT.

The chain uses TRBV30 and TRBJ1-5; the D gene is possibly TRBD1 (6 bases). V lost 2 bases and J lost 6, with 8 bases in between. Germline V gene data show CDR1 as GTSNPN and CDR2 as SVGIG (reference sequence). The CDR3 runs 12 residues. The CDR3 here is CAWSRGAQPQHF. The DNA of the CDR3 is TGTGCCTGGAGTAGGGGGGCTCAGCCCCAGCATTTT.

The chain is built from TRBV7-8 and TRBJ2-7; no clear D gene. Trimming removed 7 bases from V and 3 bases from J, with 22 bases in between. This CDR3 has 16 residues. From germline, CDR1 is SGHVS and CDR2 FQNEAQ. The CDR3 loop is CASITSVGQVDYEQYF. CDR3 sequence (DNA): TGTGCCAGCATCACCTCAGTTGGGCAGGTGGACTACGAGCAGTACTTC.

The rearrangement links TRBV19 to TRBJ1-2; TRBD1 matches 7 bases. Losses at the gene ends were 6 bases for V and 3 bases for J; bases not matched to a gene: 4. Germline assignment: CDR1 LNHDA and CDR2 SQIVND (reference sequence). This CDR3 spans 13 amino acids. The CDR3 loop is CASSTQGDYGYTF. Written as DNA, the CDR3 is TGTGCCAGTAGCACCCAGGGGGACTATGGCTACACCTTC.

The chain links TRBV6-5 to TRBJ2-7, with TRBD1 as a possible D gene (5 bases). The CDR3 runs 13 residues. V was cut by 6 bases and J by 9 bases, with 18 bases left in between. The germline gives CDR1 MNHEY, CDR2 SVGAGI. The CDR3 DNA reads TGTGCCAGCAGCCCAAACTCAGGTCAGGGGCAGTACTTC. Protein: CASSPNSGQGQYF.